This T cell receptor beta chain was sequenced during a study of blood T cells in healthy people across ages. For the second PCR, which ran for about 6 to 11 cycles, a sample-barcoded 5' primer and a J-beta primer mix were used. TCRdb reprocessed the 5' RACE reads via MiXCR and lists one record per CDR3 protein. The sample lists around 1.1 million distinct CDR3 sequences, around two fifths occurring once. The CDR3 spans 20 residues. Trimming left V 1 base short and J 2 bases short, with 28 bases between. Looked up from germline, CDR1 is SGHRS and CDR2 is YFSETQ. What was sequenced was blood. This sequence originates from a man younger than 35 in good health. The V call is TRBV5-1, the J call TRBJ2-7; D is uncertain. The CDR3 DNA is TGCGCCAGCAGCTTGTATTGTTGTTGGCGGTTTTTTGCCAGAGCCTACGAGCAGTACTTC. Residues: CASSLYCCWRFFARAYEQYF.